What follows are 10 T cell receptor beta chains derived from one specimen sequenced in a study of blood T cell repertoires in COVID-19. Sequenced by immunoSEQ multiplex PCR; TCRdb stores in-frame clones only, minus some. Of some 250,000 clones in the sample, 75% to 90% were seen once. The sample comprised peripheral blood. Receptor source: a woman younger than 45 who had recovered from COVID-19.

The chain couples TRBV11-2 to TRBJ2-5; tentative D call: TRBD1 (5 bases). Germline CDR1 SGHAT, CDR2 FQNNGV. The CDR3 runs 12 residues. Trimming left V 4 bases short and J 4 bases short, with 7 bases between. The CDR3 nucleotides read TGTGCCAGCAGCTCAGGGTTAGAGACCCAGTACTTC. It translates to CASSSGLETQYF.

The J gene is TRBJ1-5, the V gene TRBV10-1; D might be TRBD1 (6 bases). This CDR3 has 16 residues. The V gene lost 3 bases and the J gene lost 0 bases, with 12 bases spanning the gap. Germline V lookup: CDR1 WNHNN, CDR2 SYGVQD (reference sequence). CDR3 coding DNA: TGCGCCAGCAGTGAAGGGGTAGGGGGTAGCAATCAGCCCCAGCATTTT. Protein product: CASSEGVGGSNQPQHF.

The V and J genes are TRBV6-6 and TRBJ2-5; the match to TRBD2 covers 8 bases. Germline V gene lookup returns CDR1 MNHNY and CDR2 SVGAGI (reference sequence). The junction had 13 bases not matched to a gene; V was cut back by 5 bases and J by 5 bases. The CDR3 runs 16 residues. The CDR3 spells CASSTTGTRGLETQYF. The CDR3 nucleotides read TGTGCCAGCAGTACCACCGGGACTAGGGGGTTGGAGACCCAGTACTTC.

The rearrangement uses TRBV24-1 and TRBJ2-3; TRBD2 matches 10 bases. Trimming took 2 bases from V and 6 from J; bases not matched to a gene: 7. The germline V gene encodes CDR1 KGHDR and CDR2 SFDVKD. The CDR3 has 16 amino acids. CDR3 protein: CATSDSSGGAYDTQYF. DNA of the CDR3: TGTGCCACCAGTGATTCGAGCGGGGGGGCATATGATACGCAGTATTTT.

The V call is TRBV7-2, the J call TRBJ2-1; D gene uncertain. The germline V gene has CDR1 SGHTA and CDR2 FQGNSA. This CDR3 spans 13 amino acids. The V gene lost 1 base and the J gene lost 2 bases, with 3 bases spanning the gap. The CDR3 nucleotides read TGTGCCAGCAGCTTAGGCGCCTACAATGAGCAGTTCTTC. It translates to CASSLGAYNEQFF.

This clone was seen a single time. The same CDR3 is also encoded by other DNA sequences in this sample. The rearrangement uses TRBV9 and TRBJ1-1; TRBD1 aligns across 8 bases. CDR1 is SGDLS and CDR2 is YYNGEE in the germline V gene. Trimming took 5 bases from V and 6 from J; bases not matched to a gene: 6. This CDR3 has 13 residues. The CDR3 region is CASSMTGDSEAFF. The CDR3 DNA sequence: TGTGCCAGCAGTATGACAGGGGACTCTGAAGCTTTCTTT.

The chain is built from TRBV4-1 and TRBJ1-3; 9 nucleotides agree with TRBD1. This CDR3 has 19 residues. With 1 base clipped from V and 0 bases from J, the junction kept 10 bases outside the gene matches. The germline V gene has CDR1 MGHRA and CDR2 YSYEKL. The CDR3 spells CASSQVGTGIHVSGNTIYF. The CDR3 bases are TGCGCCAGCAGCCAAGTCGGGACAGGGATACACGTCTCTGGAAACACCATATATTTT.

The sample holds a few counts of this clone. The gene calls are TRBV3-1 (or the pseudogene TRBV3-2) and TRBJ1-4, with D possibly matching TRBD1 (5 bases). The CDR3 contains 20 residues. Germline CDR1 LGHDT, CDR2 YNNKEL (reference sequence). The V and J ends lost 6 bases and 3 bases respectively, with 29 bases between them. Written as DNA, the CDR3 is TGTGCCAGCAGTCCCAAGGAGCCCACGGAAAACAGGTGTCCTAATGAAAAACTGTTTTTT. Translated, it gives CASSPKEPTENRCPNEKLFF.

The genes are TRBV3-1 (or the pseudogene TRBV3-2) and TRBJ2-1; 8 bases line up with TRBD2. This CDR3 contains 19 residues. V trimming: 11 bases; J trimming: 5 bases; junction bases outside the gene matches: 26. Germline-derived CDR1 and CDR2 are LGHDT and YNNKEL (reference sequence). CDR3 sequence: CAVEGRDVRPGLGNNEQFF. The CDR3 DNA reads TGTGCCGTGGAGGGGAGAGACGTCAGGCCGGGACTAGGGAACAATGAGCAGTTCTTC.

This chain's CDR3 is CATRLGFKTEAFF. CDR3 in DNA: TGTGCCACGCGGCTTGGTTTTAAGACTGAAGCTTTCTTT. The chain joins TRBV19 to TRBJ1-1; D is unclear. The CDR3 has 13 amino acids. CDR1 and CDR2 (germline): LNHDA, SQIVND (reference sequence). V was trimmed by 10 bases and J by 5 bases, leaving 17 bases between them.